This T cell receptor beta chain was captured in a study of beta chain features in type 1 diabetes. The CDR3 covers 15 residues. Germline trimming cut 0 bases from V and 8 bases from J; bases unmatched to any gene: 6. Expressed TCRB transcripts got sequenced, as all isolated RNA was reverse transcribed. The read count averaged about 3.57 million across naive, central memory and regulatory T cell samples. Clones were read by immunoSEQ multiplex PCR, and TCRdb kept only the in-frame ones, dropping some. The sample includes 400,000 or so clones, around 10% of them seen just once. Study-wide points: TCRB CDR3 length was moderately but significantly reduced in all four CD4+ subsets of Type 1 diabetes patients. Patients with type 1 diabetes showed fewer VDJ junction insertions and more deletions. Relative to healthy donors, patients appeared to have naive, central memory and Treg TCRB repertoires that were more similar.

One heparinised draw of blood, averaging approximately 110 mL, came from each donor. To note about this clone: Its specificity is not known. A far larger clone is off by one base, so a read error is likely. This sample includes further DNA sequences coding for the same CDR3.

The sample was central memory CD4+ T cells from blood. V gene TRBV23-1 combines with J gene TRBJ2-2, with TRBD2 matching 7 bases. TRBV23-1 is labeled an ORF, and its function is uncertain. This receptor was identified in a man under 40 with type 1 diabetes. This chain's CDR3 is CASSQSGTTWGELFF. CDR3 bases: TGCGCCAGCAGTCAATCCGGGACTACCTGGGGGGAGCTGTTTTTT.